The 17 T cell receptor beta chains given below trace back to one sample, sequenced in a study of CD4+ T cells in melanoma. Sequencing was performed with immunoSEQ multiplex PCR; in TCRdb, only in-frame clones are kept and a portion is missing. The table includes more than 90,000 clones, 92% detected once. The sample was peripheral blood. The receptors stem from a human donor with melanoma.

J is TRBJ2-3 and V is TRBV7-6, with a weak D call TRBD2 (5 bases). In germline, CDR1 is SGHVS, CDR2 FNYEAQ. Trimming left V 5 bases short and J 1 base short, with 10 bases between. CDR3 length: 14 amino acids. The CDR3 here is CASSRRGRTDTQYF. The CDR3, as DNA: TGTGCCAGCAGCCGTCGAGGGCGCACAGATACGCAGTATTTT.

The rearrangement links TRBV19 to TRBJ2-1; 12 positions match TRBD2. The junction had 6 bases not matched to a gene; V was cut back by 6 bases and J by 6 bases. Germline CDR1 is LNHDA and CDR2 is SQIVND (reference sequence). The CDR3 sequence is 15 residues long. The CDR3 DNA is TGTGCCAGTAGGTCCCTAGCGGGGGGGGGCAATGAGCAGTTCTTC. Encoded protein: CASRSLAGGGNEQFF.

This chain connects TRBV7-2 to TRBJ2-2; 7 nucleotides agree with TRBD2. The CDR3 extends over 16 amino acids. The V segment lost 5 bases and the J segment 5 bases; nucleotides outside the gene matches: 11. Germline V lookup: CDR1 SGHTA, CDR2 FQGNSA. CDR3 sequence: CASSRKAGASTGELFF. DNA for the CDR3: TGTGCCAGCAGCCGAAAGGCGGGAGCTAGTACCGGGGAGCTGTTTTTT.

The J gene is TRBJ1-5, the V gene TRBV30; the D is unclear. The CDR3 has 15 amino acids. Germline CDR1 GTSNPN, CDR2 SVGIG (reference sequence). The V and J ends lost 2 bases and 1 base respectively, with 12 bases between them. The CDR3: CAWSHGLGSNQPQHF. The CDR3 bases are TGTGCCTGGAGTCACGGCCTGGGGAGCAATCAGCCCCAGCATTTT.

The sample holds one count of this clone. Other nucleotide sequences from this sample produce the same CDR3. The chain employs TRBV18 and TRBJ1-6; a weak D match, TRBD1 (6 bases). This CDR3 spans 13 amino acids. The V and J ends lost 3 bases and 7 bases respectively, with 7 bases between them. CDR1 and CDR2 from the germline V gene are KGHSH and LQKENI. CDR3 sequence reads: CASSPDRNSPLHF. In DNA form, the CDR3 reads TGTGCCAGCTCACCCGACAGGAATTCACCCCTCCACTTT. The full variable domain, with the rest looked up from reference TRBV18 and TRBJ1-6, is NAGVMQNPRHLVRRRGQEARLRCSPMKGHSHVYWYRQLPEEGLKFMVYLQKENIIDESGMPKERFSAEFPKEGPSILRIQQVVRGDSAAYFCASSPDRNSPLHFGNGTRLTVT.

V usage is TRBV4-3 and J usage is TRBJ2-7; TRBD2 aligns across 7 bases. Trimming removed 1 base from V and 2 bases from J; junction bases left unmatched: 5. The germline V gene encodes CDR1 LGHNA and CDR2 YSLEER. The CDR3 is 15 amino acids. For the CDR3, the DNA is TGCGCCAGCAGCCAAGGTGCAGCGGGGACCTACGAGCAGTACTTC. This sequence encodes CASSQGAAGTYEQYF.

The gene calls are TRBV6-6 and TRBJ2-5; a weak D match, TRBD2 (5 bases). CDR1 is MNHNY and CDR2 is SVGAGI in the germline V gene (reference sequence). The V end was cut by 6 bases, the J end by 2 bases, with 16 bases between. This CDR3 is built from 15 residues. Here the CDR3 reads CASSTGLISQETQYF. The CDR3 DNA sequence: TGTGCCAGCAGCACCGGACTCATCTCACAAGAGACCCAGTACTTC.

This chain joins TRBV23-1 and TRBJ1-5, with D hard to call. TRBV23-1 is classed as an ORF, of uncertain function. The germline V and J ends were trimmed by 0 bases and 4 bases, with 10 bases remaining between them. The CDR3 sequence is 15 residues long. The CDR3 loop is CASSQSEGINQPQHF. CDR3 DNA: TGCGCCAGCAGTCAATCGGAAGGGATTAATCAGCCCCAGCATTTT.

This chain joins TRBV7-9 and TRBJ2-6; D gene uncertain. From germline, CDR1 is SEHNR and CDR2 FQNEAQ (reference sequence). CDR3 length: 15 residues. V was cut by 1 base and J by 4 bases, with 8 bases left in between. The CDR3, as DNA: TGTGCCAGCAGCTTAGTAGGGTCAGGGGCCAACGTCCTGACTTTC. This sequence encodes CASSLVGSGANVLTF.

The rearrangement uses TRBV4-1 and TRBJ2-3, with D tentatively TRBD2 (6 bases). CDR1 and CDR2 (germline): MGHRA, YSYEKL. This CDR3 is built from 14 residues. The germline V and J ends were trimmed by 4 bases and 2 bases, with 10 bases remaining between them. For the CDR3, the DNA is TGCGCCAGCAGCCCTCGGACTAACACAGATACGCAGTATTTT. This gives the protein CASSPRTNTDTQYF.

V gene TRBV29-1 combines with J gene TRBJ2-7; D not certain. This CDR3 is 12 amino acids long. Deletions cut 0 bases from V and 3 bases from J, with 6 bases between. Germline V gene sequence: CDR1 SQVTM, CDR2 ANQGSEA. The CDR3 nucleotides read TGCAGCGTTGAAGACAAGGGCTACGAGCAGTACTTC. It yields the protein CSVEDKGYEQYF.

The V gene is TRBV5-1, the J gene TRBJ1-6; 9 bases map to TRBD1. V lost 5 bases to trimming and J lost 0 bases; unmatched junction nucleotides: 3. The CDR3 extends over 16 amino acids. Germline lookup yields CDR1 SGHRS and CDR2 YFSETQ. This CDR3 reads CASRRQGGSYNSPLHF. CDR3 bases: TGCGCCAGCAGGCGACAGGGGGGCTCCTATAATTCACCCCTCCACTTT.

V and J are TRBV5-1 and TRBJ2-7; no firm D call. The CDR3 runs 11 residues. CDR1 and CDR2 from the germline V gene are SGHRS and YFSETQ. Trimming took off 2 bases at V and 1 base at J, with 1 base between the two ends. CDR3 nucleotides: TGCGCCAGCAGCTTTTCCTACGAGCAGTACTTC. Its translation is CASSFSYEQYF. The full variable domain, in which reference TRBV5-1 and TRBJ2-7 provide the parts outside the CDR3, is KAGVTQTPRYLIKTRGQQVTLSCSPISGHRSVSWYQQTPGQGLQFLFEYFSETQRNKGNFPGRFSGRQFSNSRSEMNVSTLELGDSALYLCASSFSYEQYFGPGTRLTVT.

The CDR3 DNA is TGCAGCGTTGGATCCTGGGACAGGGTTGATACGCAGTATTTT. Encoded protein: CSVGSWDRVDTQYF. The chain joins TRBV29-1 to TRBJ2-3; 9 positions match TRBD1. Unmatched junction bases numbered 8, after V lost 4 bases and J lost 6 bases. Germline V gives CDR1 SQVTM, CDR2 ANQGSEA. The CDR3 runs to 14 residues.

The chain combines TRBV7-6 with TRBJ2-3, with TRBD2 matching over 10 bases. CDR1 is SGHVS, CDR2 FNYEAQ, per germline. The trim removed 1 base at V and 4 bases at J, leaving 5 bases unmatched. The CDR3 contains 16 residues. The CDR3 nucleotides read TGTGCCAGCAGCTTAGGGCTAGCGGGAGCCTCAGATACGCAGTATTTT. It specifies CASSLGLAGASDTQYF.

Points on this clone: Germline and junction disagree at one end, which may indicate a read error. The sample carries other DNA sequences with the same CDR3. This rearrangement joins TRBV4-3 to TRBJ1-1; D gene ambiguous. This CDR3 is 17 amino acids long. Germline V gene lookup returns CDR1 LGHNA and CDR2 YSLEER. CDR3 residues: CASSQDMGRQLNTEAFF. CDR3 bases: TGCGCCAGCAGCCAAGATATGGGGAGACAATTGAACACCGAAGCTTTCTTT.

This chain uses TRBV10-1 with TRBJ2-5; 8 nucleotides agree with TRBD2. CDR1 and CDR2 (germline): WNHNN, SYGVQD (reference sequence). V lost 2 bases, J lost 6 bases, and 14 bases stayed unmatched. The CDR3 length is 17 residues. The CDR3 loop is CASSEGSVAGRHQTQYF. As DNA, the CDR3 is TGCGCCAGCAGTGAGGGGTCGGTAGCGGGACGCCATCAGACCCAGTACTTC.